This T cell receptor beta chain appears in the sequencing data of a study of CD8+CD57+ T cells in acquired aplastic anemia. Study as a whole: DNA per sorted CD4+ or CD8+ sample ranged roughly 0.19 to 27.4 ug, averaging around 3.2 ug. Study observations and caveats: Some 28 sequences, all CD8+ CDR3, were shared between patients and controls.

Genomic DNA constituted the template upon which TCR beta VDJ and CDR3 profiling was performed. Via MiXCR, TCRdb re-called the reads, giving one row per CDR3 protein. The table has about 180,000 distinct CDR3 sequences, 48% seen once. The length of the CDR3 is 16 residues. Per the germline V gene, CDR1 is SGHDT and CDR2 is YYEEEE. Before being chosen for sequencing, patients had shown CD8+CD57+ cell expansion by flow cytometry. Patients were treatment-naive when blood was sampled. About this clonotype itself: Antigen: not known. One junction end disagrees with the germline gene, perhaps due to a read error.

This chain uses TRBV5-6 with TRBJ2-1; 9 bases match TRBD2. The origin of this receptor is a human donor with aplastic anemia. The sequenced sample consisted of sorted CD4+, CD8+, or CD8+CD57+ T cells (not recorded which) from PBMCs. The CDR3 protein is CASSSGTSLGYNGQFF. CDR3 sequence (DNA): TGTGCCAGCAGCTCTGGGACTAGCTTGGGGTACAATGGGCAGTTCTTC. The complete variable domain, with remaining parts taken from reference TRBV5-6 and TRBJ2-1, reads DAGVTQSPTHLIKTRGQQVTLRCSPKSGHDTVSWYQQALGQGPQFIFQYYEEEERQRGNFPDRFSGHQFPNYSSELNVNALLLGDSALYLCASSSGTSLGYNGQFFGPGTRLTVL.